The clone carrying this T cell receptor (beta chain) has more than one count but fewer than ten. Its antigen is not identified. This sample is part of a study of identical twins. Broader study findings: The authors drew conclusions from cross-sectional statistical analysis rather than following the same donors.

Unique molecular identifiers were present on the cDNA, and a universal primer site came from template switching. TCRdb redid the calling of the 5' RACE reads with MiXCR, one entry per CDR3 protein. This table has some 250,000 distinct CDR3 sequences, 10% to 15% appearing once. With no exceptions, donors were healthy Caucasians. The ends were cut back, 2 bases at V and 8 bases at J, with 9 bases in the middle. The CDR3 runs 13 residues. This sample was shared with a second study, whose subject was yellow fever vaccine responses in identical twins. That paper states: Vaccine T cell responses of twins reportedly seemed partly convergent and partly personalized.

The sequenced material came from memory (CD45RO+) T cells sorted from blood. This clonotype was sampled from a woman between 18 and 29 years old in good health. The genes are TRBV12-3 or TRBV12-4 and TRBJ2-2; D assignment may be TRBD1 or TRBD2 (6 bases each). The CDR3 region is CASSLWGAGELFF. CDR3 nucleotide sequence: TGTGCCAGCAGTTTATGGGGGGCGGGGGAGCTGTTTTTT.